This T cell receptor (beta chain) was sequenced for a study of blood T cell repertoires in COVID-19. Study overall: Material from acute and convalescent COVID-19 was sourced from the United States, Italy and Spain.

Methods used by the authors: The authors estimated nucleated cell counts from reference gene primer amplification. Generated by immunoSEQ multiplex PCR, the TCRdb table keeps only in-frame clones and is missing some. V, J and clone size derive from that table, while D and trimming were established from the DNA sequence. The data show 100,000 to 150,000 clones, 80% seen once. This CDR3 comprises 16 residues. The germline CDR1 and CDR2 sequences are MDHEN and SYDVKM. Trimming at V came to 4 bases and at J to 3 bases, leaving 5 bases not matched to a gene. The receptor's source is a man aged 55 to 70 with active or convalescent COVID-19. The sequencing input was peripheral blood. The chain links TRBV28 to TRBJ2-7; 14 nucleotides agree with TRBD2. The CDR3 region is CASSSQTSGRVYEQYF. The CDR3 DNA follows: TGTGCCAGCAGTTCACAGACTAGCGGGAGGGTCTACGAGCAGTACTTC.